This T cell receptor (beta chain) was captured by sequencing in a study of T cells in Graves' hyperthyroidism and ophthalmopathy. General observations from the study: The majority of expanded thyroid clonotypes above 0.001 also appeared in blood. The model identified upcoming ophthalmopathy a median approximately 6.5 months ahead of onset. In the analysis, a 13 V-J model separated ophthalmopathy from stable hyperthyroidism.

From RNA transcripts, TCR beta CDR3 regions were amplified. In the first-round RT-PCR of the TCR CDR3, the HTBI primer set was used. TCRdb fed the multiplex PCR reads into MiXCR, producing one record per CDR3 protein. The sample has a few hundred thousand distinct CDR3 sequences, around 43% seen once. To note about this clonotype: Its cognate antigen is unknown. One end of the junction varies from germline; a read error may be responsible.

This CDR3 is 14 amino acids long. The germline CDR1 and CDR2 sequences are SGHVS and FNYEAQ. Diagnoses were made from clinical symptoms, serum measures (thyroxine and TRAb), thyroid ultrasound and orbital computed tomography. Material: peripheral blood or thyroid tissue (not recorded which). V usage is TRBV7-6 and J usage is TRBJ2-7; 7 bases match TRBD2. The sequence derives from an adult woman with Graves' disease, either hyperthyroidism or ophthalmopathy (not recorded which). The CDR3 DNA reads TGCGCCAGCAGCCATGAGACTAGCTCCGACGAGCAGTACTTC. This codes for CASSHETSSDEQYF.